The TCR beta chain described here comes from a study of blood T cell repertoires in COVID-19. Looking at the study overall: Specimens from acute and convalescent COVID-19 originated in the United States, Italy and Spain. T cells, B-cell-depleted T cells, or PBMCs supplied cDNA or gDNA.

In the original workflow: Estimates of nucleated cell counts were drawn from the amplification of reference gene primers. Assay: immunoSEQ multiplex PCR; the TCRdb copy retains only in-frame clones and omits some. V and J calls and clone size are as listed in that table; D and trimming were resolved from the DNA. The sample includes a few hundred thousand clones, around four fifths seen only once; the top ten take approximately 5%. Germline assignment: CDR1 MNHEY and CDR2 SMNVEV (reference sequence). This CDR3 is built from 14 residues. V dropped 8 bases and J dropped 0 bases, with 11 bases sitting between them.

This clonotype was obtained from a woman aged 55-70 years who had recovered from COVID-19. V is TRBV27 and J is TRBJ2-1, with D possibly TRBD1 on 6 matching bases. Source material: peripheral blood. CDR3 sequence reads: CASHGQNSYNEQFF. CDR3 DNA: TGTGCCAGCCATGGACAGAACTCCTACAATGAGCAGTTCTTC.